This T cell receptor (beta chain) was profiled in a study of blood T cell repertoires in COVID-19. The wider study: COVID-19 samples from acute and convalescent phases originated in the United States, Italy and Spain. The cDNA or gDNA used as material had been derived from T cells, B-cell-depleted T cells, or PBMCs.

The authors' processing: Amplified reference gene primers provided the basis for estimating nucleated cell counts. Profiling relied on immunoSEQ multiplex PCR, and the TCRdb table lists in-frame clones only, not all of them. The D gene and trimming were derived from the DNA, and the V and J assignments and clone size from that table. The profile shows roughly 100,000 clones, approximately 86% of them singletons. Germline V gene lookup returns CDR1 LNHDA and CDR2 SQIVND (reference sequence). The CDR3 loop spans 14 amino acids. V shed 4 bases and J 2 bases; nucleotides not matched to a gene: 4. J is TRBJ1-2 and V is TRBV19; 7 positions agree with TRBD1. Sequenced: peripheral blood. The source of this sequence is a human donor in a cohort sampled during active COVID-19. This CDR3 reads CASSSLQGNYGYTF. CDR3 DNA: TGTGCCAGTAGTAGTCTACAGGGGAACTATGGCTACACCTTC.